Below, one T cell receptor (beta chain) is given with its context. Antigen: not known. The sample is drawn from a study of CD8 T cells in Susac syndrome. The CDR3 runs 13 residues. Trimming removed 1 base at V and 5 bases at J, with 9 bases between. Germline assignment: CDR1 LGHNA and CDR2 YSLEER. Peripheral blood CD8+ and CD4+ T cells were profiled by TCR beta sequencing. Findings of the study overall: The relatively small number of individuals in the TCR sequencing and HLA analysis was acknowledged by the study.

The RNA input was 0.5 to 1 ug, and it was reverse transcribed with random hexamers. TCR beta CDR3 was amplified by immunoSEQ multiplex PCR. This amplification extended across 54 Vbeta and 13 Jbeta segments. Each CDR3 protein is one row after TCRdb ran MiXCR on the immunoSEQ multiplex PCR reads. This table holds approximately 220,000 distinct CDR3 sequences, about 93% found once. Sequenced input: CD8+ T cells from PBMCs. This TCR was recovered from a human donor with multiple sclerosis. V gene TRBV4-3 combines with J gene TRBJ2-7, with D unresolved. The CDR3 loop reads CASSQAVLHEQYF. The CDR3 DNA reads TGCGCCAGCAGCCAAGCGGTTCTCCACGAGCAGTACTTC.